What follows are 9 T cell receptor beta chains derived from one specimen sequenced in a study of shared clonotypes between healthy human individuals. CD45RO negativity and positive selection for CCR7 defined naive CD8 cells, a population that excluded terminally differentiated effector memory CD45RA+ cells. Method: immunoSEQ multiplex PCR; TCRdb's copy keeps in-frame clones and lacks some. The sample contains about 1,800,000 clones, about 95% of which appear only once. The material sequenced was naive CD8+ T cells sorted from blood. The source is a man younger than 35 in good health.

The V and J genes are TRBV9 and TRBJ2-3; no firm D call. The length of the CDR3 is 15 residues. V was pared by 4 bases and J by 0 bases, with 12 bases between. Germline CDR1 is SGDLS and CDR2 is YYNGEE. The chain's CDR3 is CASSSSALSTDTQYF. The CDR3 DNA is TGTGCCAGCAGCTCCTCGGCCCTGAGCACAGATACGCAGTATTTT.

This chain joins TRBV30 and TRBJ2-4; D unclear. CDR1 is GTSNPN, CDR2 SVGIG, per germline (reference sequence). The CDR3 length is 13 residues. Between the trimmed V and J ends, which lost 0 bases and 4 bases, there was a span of 7 bases. CDR3 amino acids: CAWSVPEKNIQYF. The CDR3 DNA follows: TGTGCCTGGAGTGTACCAGAAAAAAACATTCAGTACTTC.

The chain carries TRBV4-3 and TRBJ2-1; D perhaps matches TRBD2 (5 bases). Germline CDR1 is LGHNA and CDR2 is YSLEER. The CDR3 has 15 amino acids. The V and J ends lost 5 bases and 2 bases respectively, with 13 bases between them. CDR3 residues: CASSMNRGPYNEQFF. The CDR3 DNA follows: TGCGCCAGCAGCATGAACCGGGGTCCCTACAATGAGCAGTTCTTC.

The chain recombines TRBV9 with TRBJ2-3; D ambiguous. The germline V gene has CDR1 SGDLS and CDR2 YYNGEE. The ends were cut back, 0 bases at V and 0 bases at J, with 11 bases in the middle. The CDR3 totals 16 residues. CDR3 loop: CASSVGAVLSTDTQYF. The CDR3 coding sequence is TGTGCCAGCAGCGTAGGGGCGGTACTTAGCACAGATACGCAGTATTTT.

Comment on this clone: The sample holds other DNA sequences that translate to the same CDR3. The chain is built from TRBV29-1 and TRBJ2-7, with D unresolved. The CDR3 length is 14 residues. Per the germline V gene, CDR1 is SQVTM and CDR2 is ANQGSEA. Trimming shortened V by 0 bases and J by 0 bases, and 9 bases separated the two germline ends. The CDR3 sequence is CSVEDHGSSYEQYF. The CDR3 bases are TGCAGCGTTGAAGATCACGGAAGCTCCTACGAGCAGTACTTC.

The CDR3 region is CASSITGTDYGYTF. In DNA, the CDR3 is TGTGCCAGTAGTATAACAGGGACAGACTATGGCTACACCTTC. The chain joins TRBV19 to TRBJ1-2, with TRBD1 identical over 7 bases. Germline V CDR1 and CDR2: LNHDA, SQIVND (reference sequence). The CDR3 consists of 14 residues. The trim removed 2 bases at V and 3 bases at J, leaving 3 bases unmatched.

This clone was picked up a small number of times. This CDR3 is also generated by other DNA sequences in the sample. This chain joins TRBV4-1 and TRBJ2-7, with 9 bases identical to TRBD1. Germline values: CDR1 MGHRA, CDR2 YSYEKL. CDR3 length: 15 residues. V dropped 1 base and J dropped 2; count of bases not matched to a gene: 3. CDR3 in DNA: TGCGCCAGCAGCCAAGTCGGGACAGGGACCTACGAGCAGTACTTC. The encoded protein is CASSQVGTGTYEQYF.

The chain combines TRBV14 with TRBJ2-1; 14 nucleotides agree with TRBD2. The CDR3 is 17 amino acids. Per the germline V gene, CDR1 is SGHDN and CDR2 is FVKESK. V shed 4 bases, J shed 1 base, and the junction held 3 bases outside the gene matches. Here the CDR3 DNA reads TGTGCCAGCAGCCCCGGGACTAGCGGGAGTTCCTACAATGAGCAGTTCTTC. Translating gives CASSPGTSGSSYNEQFF.

The chain uses TRBV9 and TRBJ2-5, with 10 positions matching TRBD2. The germline gives CDR1 SGDLS, CDR2 YYNGEE. The CDR3 covers 15 residues. With 3 bases clipped from V and 2 bases from J, the junction kept 4 bases outside the gene matches. The CDR3: CASSATSGYQETQYF. CDR3 coding DNA: TGTGCCAGCAGCGCGACTAGCGGGTATCAAGAGACCCAGTACTTC.